One sample yielded the 31 T cell receptor beta chains listed below, sequenced in a study of T cell clonotyping in hematopoietic cell transplantation. Data came from immunoSEQ multiplex PCR; TCRdb stores just in-frame clones and leaves some out. Among more than 5,000 clones listed, around 80% were seen once. The sample was peripheral blood mononuclear cells, taken 100 days after allogeneic stem cell transplant. Source of these receptors: a male patient aged 55 to 70 who had an allogeneic stem cell transplant, so T cells may come from the graft donor. Some clones in this sample may be carry-over from other donors' samples.

V is TRBV29-1 and J is TRBJ2-1, with D uncertain. There are 11 residues in the CDR3. V gave up 7 bases and J gave up 9 bases, with 13 bases separating them. The germline V gene has CDR1 SQVTM and CDR2 ANQGSEA. In nucleotides, the CDR3 is TGCAGCGGGCAAAAACCTCCTGAGCAGTTCTTC. It is translated as CSGQKPPEQFF.

The V and J genes are TRBV20-1 and TRBJ1-1; D gene ambiguous. V was cut by 5 bases and J by 1 base, with 5 bases left in between. The CDR3 has 11 amino acids. Germline values: CDR1 DFQATT, CDR2 SNEGSKA (reference sequence). The CDR3 sequence: CSAAENTEAFF. For the CDR3, the DNA is TGCAGTGCTGCCGAGAACACTGAAGCTTTCTTT.

This clone was picked up a small number of times. The gene calls are TRBV2 and TRBJ2-3; 7 bases are a match to TRBD2. Germline lookup yields CDR1 SNHLY and CDR2 FYNNEI. With 4 bases clipped from V and 5 bases from J, the junction kept 12 bases outside the gene matches. The CDR3 sequence is 16 residues long. CDR3 amino acids: CASSAELARVEDTQYF. CDR3 coding DNA: TGTGCCAGCAGTGCCGAACTAGCGCGGGTGGAAGATACGCAGTATTTT.

The rearrangement joins TRBV28 to TRBJ2-5, with 9 bases identical to TRBD1. CDR3 length equals 15 residues. CDR1 MDHEN and CDR2 SYDVKM come from the germline V gene. The V gene end was trimmed by 6 bases and the J gene end by 3 bases; junction bases not matched to a gene: 8. Here the CDR3 reads CASRDLQGAKETQYF. CDR3 sequence (DNA): TGTGCCAGCAGAGACCTACAGGGGGCGAAAGAGACCCAGTACTTC.

The chain combines TRBV5-6 with TRBJ1-2; TRBD1 matches 11 bases. Germline V gene lookup returns CDR1 SGHDT and CDR2 YYEEEE. This CDR3 has 14 residues. V shed 5 bases and J 5 bases; nucleotides not matched to a gene: 5. The CDR3 DNA follows: TGTGCCAGCAGGCGGACAGGGGGCGCTTATGGCTACACCTTC. Translation gives CASRRTGGAYGYTF.

This clone came up once. The genes are TRBV6-4 and TRBJ1-1, with D unclear. The CDR3 runs to 13 residues. V lost 6 bases and J 1 base, leaving 9 bases between the germline ends. Per germline, CDR1 MRHNA and CDR2 SNTAGT. The CDR3 sequence is CASRGPGNTEAFF. The CDR3 DNA reads as TGTGCCAGCAGAGGACCCGGGAACACTGAAGCTTTCTTT.

The rearrangement uses TRBV11-2 and TRBJ1-1; the match to TRBD1 covers 9 bases. The length of the CDR3 is 15 residues. In germline, CDR1 is SGHAT, CDR2 FQNNGV. J lost 9 bases, V lost 2 bases, and 10 bases had no gene match. The CDR3 loop is CASSLPPGQGYQAFF. The CDR3 DNA sequence: TGTGCCAGCAGCTTACCTCCGGGACAGGGATATCAAGCTTTCTTT.

In its sample, this clone was seen once. The sample contains more than one DNA sequence encoding this CDR3. The chain couples TRBV19 to TRBJ2-7; D possibly corresponds to TRBD1 (6 bases). The germline CDR1 and CDR2 sequences are LNHDA and SQIVND (reference sequence). With 5 bases removed from V and 5 bases from J, the gap between germline ends came to 19 bases. This CDR3 is 15 amino acids long. CDR3 loop: CASSRLPGQGHEQYF. CDR3 DNA sequence: TGTGCCAGTAGTCGTCTTCCGGGCCAGGGGCACGAGCAGTACTTC.

The gene calls are TRBV7-2 and TRBJ1-3, with D unclear. Deletions cut 0 bases from V and 1 base from J, with 4 bases between. The germline V gene encodes CDR1 SGHTA and CDR2 FQGNSA. The CDR3 covers 14 residues. CDR3: CASSLAGSGNTIYF. CDR3 nucleotides: TGTGCCAGCAGCTTAGCGGGGTCTGGAAACACCATATATTTT.

This clone was seen a few times. In the same sample, other DNA sequences code for this CDR3. The J gene is TRBJ1-1, the V gene TRBV4-3; no definite D call. CDR3 length equals 13 residues. Germline lookup yields CDR1 LGHNA and CDR2 YSLEER. V dropped 1 base and J dropped 2 bases, with 5 bases sitting between them. The CDR3 here is CASSQAGNTEAFF. The CDR3 DNA is TGCGCCAGCAGCCAAGCAGGTAACACTGAAGCTTTCTTT.

The table lists this clone with a few counts. The genes are TRBV7-9 and TRBJ2-1, with 7 bases identical to TRBD2. The CDR3 totals 15 residues. Germline V gene sequence: CDR1 SEHNR, CDR2 FQNEAQ (reference sequence). Trimming took 5 bases from V and 2 from J; bases not matched to a gene: 6. The CDR3 region has the DNA TGTGCCAGCAGCGACGGGGGGAGGGCCTACAATGAGCAGTTCTTC. Protein sequence: CASSDGGRAYNEQFF.

The chain is built from TRBV7-9 and TRBJ2-5, with D possibly matching TRBD2 (6 bases). The CDR3 is 15 residues long. The V gene's germline CDR1 is SEHNR and CDR2 FQNEAQ (reference sequence). Between the trimmed V and J ends, which lost 5 bases and 5 bases, there was a span of 18 bases. In DNA, the CDR3 is TGTGCCAGCAGCCCGGGTCCGGGACTTCTTGAGACCCAGTACTTC. This encodes CASSPGPGLLETQYF. The whole variable domain, remainder taken from reference TRBV7-9 and TRBJ2-5, is DTGVSQNPRHKITKRGQNVTFRCDPISEHNRLYWYRQTLGQGPEFLTYFQNEAQLEKSRLLSDRFSAERPKGSFSTLEIQRTEQGDSAMYLCASSPGPGLLETQYFGPGTRLLVL.

This rearrangement joins TRBV7-2 to TRBJ2-7; D gene ambiguous. The CDR3 sequence is 14 residues long. Looked up from germline, CDR1 is SGHTA and CDR2 is FQGNSA. Trimming took off 1 base at V and 2 bases at J, with 9 bases between the two ends. CDR3 residues: CASSLVSDTYEQYF. The CDR3 nucleotides are TGTGCCAGCAGCTTAGTGAGTGATACCTACGAGCAGTACTTC.

This clone was recorded a few times. This chain connects TRBV9 to TRBJ2-2; D is ambiguous. Germline CDR1 is SGDLS and CDR2 is YYNGEE. Trimming left V 4 bases short and J 1 base short, with 2 bases between. The CDR3 is 12 residues long. CDR3 residues: CASSLNTGELFF. The DNA of the CDR3 is TGTGCCAGCAGCCTGAACACCGGGGAGCTGTTTTTT.

As concerns this clone: Other DNA sequences in the sample encode the same CDR3. V usage is TRBV30 and J usage is TRBJ1-1, with D hard to call. The CDR3 loop spans 12 amino acids. The V gene lost 3 bases and the J gene lost 8 bases, with 13 bases spanning the gap. Germline V gene data show CDR1 as GTSNPN and CDR2 as SVGIG (reference sequence). CDR3 nucleotide sequence: TGTGCCTGGAGCTTAGCAAGGACCGAAGCTTTCTTT. This sequence encodes CAWSLARTEAFF.

This chain uses TRBV5-8 with TRBJ1-1; no definite D call. The CDR3 extends over 15 amino acids. V shed 2 bases and J shed 0 bases, with 11 bases lying between them. Germline CDR1 is SGHTS and CDR2 is YDEGEE. This CDR3 reads CASSFPGQMNTEAFF. The DNA for the CDR3 is TGTGCCAGCAGCTTTCCTGGGCAAATGAACACTGAAGCTTTCTTT. The complete variable domain, with remaining parts taken from reference TRBV5-8 and TRBJ1-1, reads EAGVTQSPTHLIKTRGQQATLRCSPISGHTSVYWYQQALGLGLQFLLWYDEGEERNRGNFPPRFSGRQFPNYSSELNVNALELEDSALYLCASSFPGQMNTEAFFGQGTRLTVV.

This chain connects TRBV5-5 to TRBJ1-1; TRBD1 is a possible D gene (5 bases). V was cut by 4 bases and J by 0 bases, with 10 bases left in between. Per germline, CDR1 SGHKS and CDR2 YYEKEE (reference sequence). This CDR3 contains 14 residues. The CDR3 sequence: CASSTRTLNTEAFF. The DNA of the CDR3 is TGTGCCAGCAGCACTCGGACACTGAACACTGAAGCTTTCTTT. The full variable domain, completed using reference TRBV5-5 and TRBJ1-1, is DAGVTQSPTHLIKTRGQQVTLRCSPISGHKSVSWYQQVLGQGPQFIFQYYEKEERGRGNFPDRFSARQFPNYSSELNVNALLLGDSALYLCASSTRTLNTEAFFGQGTRLTVV.

The chain joins TRBV30 to TRBJ1-3, with TRBD1 matching 9 bases. V dropped 5 bases and J dropped 4; count of bases not matched to a gene: 6. Germline V gene data show CDR1 as GTSNPN and CDR2 as SVGIG (reference sequence). The CDR3 has 14 amino acids. The CDR3 bases are TGTGCCTGGGCGGGGGGACAGGGAGGAAACACCATATATTTT. It specifies CAWAGGQGGNTIYF.

The chain links TRBV30 to TRBJ2-4; 9 bases fit TRBD2. V was pared by 2 bases and J by 0 bases, with 2 bases of the junction left unmatched. CDR1 and CDR2 (germline): GTSNPN, SVGIG (reference sequence). The CDR3 covers 15 residues. Here the CDR3 DNA reads TGTGCCTGGAGTCGACTAGCGGTAGCCAAAAACATTCAGTACTTC. It translates to CAWSRLAVAKNIQYF.

This clone was recorded once. The V gene is TRBV7-8, the J gene TRBJ2-2; D is possibly TRBD1 or TRBD2 (5 bases each). This CDR3 has 17 amino acids. Germline CDR1 and CDR2: SGHVS and FQNEAQ. V was trimmed by 5 bases and J by 0 bases, leaving 16 bases between them. The CDR3 bases are TGTGCCAGCAGCCCCCGGGCGAGGGGAGCGAACACCGGGGAGCTGTTTTTT. Translation: CASSPRARGANTGELFF.

The V and J genes are TRBV28 and TRBJ1-1; D uncertain. Germline lookup yields CDR1 MDHEN and CDR2 SYDVKM. CDR3 length: 13 amino acids. V was pared by 7 bases and J by 3 bases, with 12 bases between. The CDR3 DNA reads as TGTGCCAGCACCGAGGCCCAGGACACTGAAGCTTTCTTT. As protein: CASTEAQDTEAFF.

The chain uses TRBV6-5 and TRBJ1-2, with D tentatively TRBD1 (5 bases). Looked up from germline, CDR1 is MNHEY and CDR2 is SVGAGI. This CDR3 spans 14 amino acids. Trimming removed 5 bases from V and 4 bases from J, with 14 bases in between. In nucleotides, the CDR3 is TGTGCCAGCAGTAAAGGAAGGGACCGCTATGGCTACACCTTC. Amino acids: CASSKGRDRYGYTF.

The gene calls are TRBV21-1 and TRBJ2-5; the table's D call of TRBD2 was not tested on the DNA. TRBV21-1 is marked as a pseudogene. The CDR3 is 14 amino acids. The CDR3 reads CALSPTGVVETQYF. CDR3 nucleotide sequence: TGTGCCCTCAGCCCGACGGGAGTGGTGGAGACCCAGTACTTC.

CDR3 region: CASSLRATYEQYF. DNA of the CDR3: TGTGCCAGCAGTCTAAGGGCGACCTACGAGCAGTACTTC. The chain recombines TRBV28 with TRBJ2-7; no clear D. V was clipped by 5 bases and J by 2 bases, with 10 bases between them. In germline, CDR1 is MDHEN, CDR2 SYDVKM. The CDR3 extends over 13 amino acids.

The rearrangement links TRBV6-5 to TRBJ2-3; no definite D call. The germline CDR1 and CDR2 sequences are MNHEY and SVGAGI. The CDR3 length is 11 residues. V lost 5 bases, J lost 4 bases, and 4 bases lay in between. This CDR3 is CASSQADTQYF. Written as DNA, the CDR3 is TGTGCCAGCAGTCAGGCAGATACGCAGTATTTT.

Here the CDR3 DNA reads TGTGCCAGTAGTTCCCCCGGGGGCGCGACCGGGGAGCTGTTTTTT. Its protein is CASSSPGGATGELFF. The chain joins TRBV19 to TRBJ2-2; D is possibly TRBD1 or TRBD2 (6 bases each). Trimming removed 5 bases from V and 5 bases from J, with 15 bases in between. Germline assignment: CDR1 LNHDA and CDR2 SQIVND (reference sequence). The CDR3 loop spans 15 amino acids.

The chain recombines TRBV30 with TRBJ2-1; a weak D match, TRBD2 (6 bases). The CDR3 spans 12 residues. CDR1 is GTSNPN, CDR2 SVGIG, per germline (reference sequence). DNA of the CDR3: TGTGCTTTATCAGCGGGCCGGAATGAGCAGTTCTTC. Translating gives CALSAGRNEQFF.

The chain has TRBV9 and TRBJ1-2, with no clear D. Trimming removed 2 bases at V and 8 bases at J, with 13 bases between. There are 13 residues in the CDR3. Germline lookup yields CDR1 SGDLS and CDR2 YYNGEE. The CDR3 protein is CASSVAVSWGYTF. In DNA, the CDR3 is TGTGCCAGCAGCGTGGCGGTTAGTTGGGGCTACACCTTC.

V is TRBV19 and J is TRBJ2-1; 12 bases are shared with TRBD2. This CDR3 comprises 16 residues. From germline, CDR1 is LNHDA and CDR2 SQIVND (reference sequence). The trim removed 2 bases at V and 7 bases at J, leaving 6 bases unmatched. The CDR3 region is CASSIQLAGGENEQFF. CDR3 bases: TGTGCCAGTAGTATACAACTAGCGGGAGGCGAGAATGAGCAGTTCTTC. The variable domain in full, completed from reference TRBV19 and TRBJ2-1, reads DGGITQSPKYLFRKEGQNVTLSCEQNLNHDAMYWYRQDPGQGLRLIYYSQIVNDFQKGDIAEGYSVSREKKESFPLTVTSAQKNPTAFYLCASSIQLAGGENEQFFGPGTRLTVL.

This clone is termed large. The chain's CDR3 is CASSPGLAAKSSYEQYF. Here the CDR3 DNA reads TGCGCCAGCAGCCCAGGGCTGGCCGCGAAGAGCTCCTACGAGCAGTACTTC. The chain carries TRBV4-3 and TRBJ2-7; weak D call: TRBD1 (5 bases). The length of the CDR3 is 17 residues. V gave up 4 bases and J gave up 0 bases, with 19 bases separating them. Per germline, CDR1 LGHNA and CDR2 YSLEER.

The CDR3 bases are TGTGCCAGTAGACCGGGGGGACAAGGCGGCTCCTACGAGCAGTACTTC. It is translated as CASRPGGQGGSYEQYF. This chain joins TRBV19 and TRBJ2-7; perhaps TRBD2 as D (7 bases). Per germline, CDR1 LNHDA and CDR2 SQIVND (reference sequence). The V and J ends lost 6 bases and 0 bases respectively, with 18 bases between them. This CDR3 spans 16 amino acids.